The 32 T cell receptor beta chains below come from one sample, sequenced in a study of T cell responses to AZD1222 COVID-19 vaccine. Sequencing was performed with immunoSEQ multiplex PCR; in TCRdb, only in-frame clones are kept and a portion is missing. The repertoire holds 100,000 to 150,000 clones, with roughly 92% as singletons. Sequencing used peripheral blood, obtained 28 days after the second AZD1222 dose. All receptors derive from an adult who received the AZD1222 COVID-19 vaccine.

This CDR3 is CASSPLEGGYGYTF. The CDR3 DNA is TGTGCCAGCTCACCATTAGAGGGTGGCTATGGCTACACCTTC. The chain employs TRBV18 and TRBJ1-2; D is unresolved. Germline CDR1 reads KGHSH; CDR2 reads LQKENI. The CDR3 extends over 14 amino acids. V dropped 2 bases and J dropped 4 bases, with 11 bases sitting between them.

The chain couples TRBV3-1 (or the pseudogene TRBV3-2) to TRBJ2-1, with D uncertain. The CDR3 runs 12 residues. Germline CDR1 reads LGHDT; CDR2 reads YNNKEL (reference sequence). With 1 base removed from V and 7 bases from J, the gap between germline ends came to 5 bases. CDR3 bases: TGTGCCAGCAGCCAAGTATTTAATGAGCAGTTCTTC. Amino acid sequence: CASSQVFNEQFF.

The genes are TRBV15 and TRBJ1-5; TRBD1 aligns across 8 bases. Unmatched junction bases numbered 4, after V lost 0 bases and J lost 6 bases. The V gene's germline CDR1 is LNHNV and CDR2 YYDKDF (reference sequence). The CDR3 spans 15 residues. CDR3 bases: TGTGCCACCAGCAGAGATCAGGGGGCACGTCAGCCCCAGCATTTT. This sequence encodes CATSRDQGARQPQHF.

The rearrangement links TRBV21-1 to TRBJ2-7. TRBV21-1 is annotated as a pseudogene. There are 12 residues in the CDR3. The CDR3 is CASSGRAGEQYF. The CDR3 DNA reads TGTGCCAGCAGCGGCCGAGCTGGCGAGCAGTACTTC.

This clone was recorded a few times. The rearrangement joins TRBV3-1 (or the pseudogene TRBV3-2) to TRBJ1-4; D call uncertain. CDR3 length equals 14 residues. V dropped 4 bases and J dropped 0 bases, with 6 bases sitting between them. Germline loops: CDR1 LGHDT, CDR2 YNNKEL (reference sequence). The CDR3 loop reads CASSPSTTNEKLFF. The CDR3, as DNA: TGTGCCAGCAGCCCAAGCACAACTAATGAAAAACTGTTTTTT.

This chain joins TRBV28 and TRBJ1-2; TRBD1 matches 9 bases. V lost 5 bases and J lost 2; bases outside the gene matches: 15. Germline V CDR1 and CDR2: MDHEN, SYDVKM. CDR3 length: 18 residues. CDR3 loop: CASSPHTGDRVWNYGYTF. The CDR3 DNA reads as TGTGCCAGCAGTCCTCATACAGGGGACAGGGTATGGAACTATGGCTACACCTTC.

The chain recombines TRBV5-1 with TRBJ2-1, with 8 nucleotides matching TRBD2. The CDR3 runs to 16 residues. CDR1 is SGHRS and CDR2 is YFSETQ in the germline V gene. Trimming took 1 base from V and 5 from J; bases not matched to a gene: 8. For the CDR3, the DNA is TGCGCCAGCAGCTTGTCGGGTAGCGGGGCCGACAATGAGCAGTTCTTC. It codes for CASSLSGSGADNEQFF.

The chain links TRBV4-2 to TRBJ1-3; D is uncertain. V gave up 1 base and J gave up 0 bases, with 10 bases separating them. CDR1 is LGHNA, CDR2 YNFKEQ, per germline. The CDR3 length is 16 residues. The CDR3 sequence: CASSQAVGSSGNTIYF. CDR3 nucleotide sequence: TGTGCCAGCAGCCAAGCGGTCGGCAGCTCTGGAAACACCATATATTTT.

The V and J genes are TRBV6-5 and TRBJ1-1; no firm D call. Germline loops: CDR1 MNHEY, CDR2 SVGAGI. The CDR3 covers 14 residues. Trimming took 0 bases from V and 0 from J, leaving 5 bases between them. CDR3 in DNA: TGTGCCAGCAGTTACTCGAGGCTGAACACTGAAGCTTTCTTT. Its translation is CASSYSRLNTEAFF.

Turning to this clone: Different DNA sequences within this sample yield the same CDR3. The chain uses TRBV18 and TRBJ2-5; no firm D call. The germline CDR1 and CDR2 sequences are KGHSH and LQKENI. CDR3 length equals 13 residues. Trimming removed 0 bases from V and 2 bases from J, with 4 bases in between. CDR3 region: CASSPPGQETQYF. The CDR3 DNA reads TGTGCCAGCTCACCACCGGGACAAGAGACCCAGTACTTC.

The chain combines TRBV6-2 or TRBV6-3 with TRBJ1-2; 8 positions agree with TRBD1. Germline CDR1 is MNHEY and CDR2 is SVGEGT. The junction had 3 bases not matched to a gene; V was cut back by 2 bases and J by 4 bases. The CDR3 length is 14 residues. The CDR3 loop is CASSYTGQVYGYTF. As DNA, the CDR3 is TGTGCCAGCAGTTACACGGGACAGGTCTATGGCTACACCTTC.

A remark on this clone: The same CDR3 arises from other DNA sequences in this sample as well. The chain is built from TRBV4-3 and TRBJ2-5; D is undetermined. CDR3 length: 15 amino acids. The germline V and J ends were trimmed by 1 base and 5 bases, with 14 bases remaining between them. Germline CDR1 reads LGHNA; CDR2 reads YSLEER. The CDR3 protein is CASSQGDGAGETQYF. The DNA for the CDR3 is TGCGCCAGCAGCCAAGGCGACGGTGCTGGGGAGACCCAGTACTTC.

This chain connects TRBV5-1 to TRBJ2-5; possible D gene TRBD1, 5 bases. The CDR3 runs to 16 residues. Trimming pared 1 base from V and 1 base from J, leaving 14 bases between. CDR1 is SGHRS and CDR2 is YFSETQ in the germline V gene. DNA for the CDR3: TGCGCCAGCAGCTTGACCCTACGCCAGGGCCAAGAGACCCAGTACTTC. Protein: CASSLTLRQGQETQYF.

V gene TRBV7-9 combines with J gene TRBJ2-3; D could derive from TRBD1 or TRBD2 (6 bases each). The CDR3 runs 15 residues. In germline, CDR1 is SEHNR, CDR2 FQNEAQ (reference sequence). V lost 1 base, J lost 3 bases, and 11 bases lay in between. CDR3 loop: CASSLGVGGTDTQYF. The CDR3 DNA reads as TGTGCCAGCAGCTTAGGAGTAGGGGGGACAGATACGCAGTATTTT.

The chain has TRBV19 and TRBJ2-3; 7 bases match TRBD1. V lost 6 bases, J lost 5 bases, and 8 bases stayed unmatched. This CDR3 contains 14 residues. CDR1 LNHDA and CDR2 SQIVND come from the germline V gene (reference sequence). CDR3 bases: TGTGCCAGTAGACGTGAGGGGGCCGGAGATACGCAGTATTTT. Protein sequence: CASRREGAGDTQYF.

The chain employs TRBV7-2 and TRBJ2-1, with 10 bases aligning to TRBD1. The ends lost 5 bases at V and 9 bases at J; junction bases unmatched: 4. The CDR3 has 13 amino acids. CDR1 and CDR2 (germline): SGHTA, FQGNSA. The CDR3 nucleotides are TGTGCCAGCAGCAGACAGGGGGCGGGTGAGCAGTTCTTC. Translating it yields CASSRQGAGEQFF. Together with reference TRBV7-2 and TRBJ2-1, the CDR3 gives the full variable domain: GAGVSQSPSNKVTEKGKDVELRCDPISGHTALYWYRQSLGQGLEFLIYFQGNSAPDKSGLPSDRFSAERTGGSVSTLTIQRTQQEDSAVYLCASSRQGAGEQFFGPGTRLTVL.

The CDR3 DNA is TGTGCCAGCAGCGATCAGGGCAGGACCTACGAGCAGTACTTC. The encoded protein is CASSDQGRTYEQYF. This sequence joins TRBV7-9 and TRBJ2-7; D might be TRBD1 (5 bases). Germline V gene lookup returns CDR1 SEHNR and CDR2 FQNEAQ (reference sequence). This CDR3 has 14 residues. Deletions cut 5 bases from V and 2 bases from J, with 13 bases between.

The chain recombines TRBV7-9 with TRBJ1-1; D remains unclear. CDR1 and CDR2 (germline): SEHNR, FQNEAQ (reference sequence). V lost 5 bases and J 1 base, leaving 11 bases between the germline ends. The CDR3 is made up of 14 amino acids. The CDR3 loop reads CASSLAGQNTEAFF. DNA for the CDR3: TGTGCCAGCAGCCTTGCTGGGCAGAACACTGAAGCTTTCTTT. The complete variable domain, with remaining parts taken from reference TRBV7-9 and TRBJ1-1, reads DTGVSQNPRHKITKRGQNVTFRCDPISEHNRLYWYRQTLGQGPEFLTYFQNEAQLEKSRLLSDRFSAERPKGSFSTLEIQRTEQGDSAMYLCASSLAGQNTEAFFGQGTRLTVV.

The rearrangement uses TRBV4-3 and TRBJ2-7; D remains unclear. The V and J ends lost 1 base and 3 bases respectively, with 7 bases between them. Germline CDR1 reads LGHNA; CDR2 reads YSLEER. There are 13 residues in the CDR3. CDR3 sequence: CASSQGPSYEQYF. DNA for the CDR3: TGCGCCAGCAGCCAAGGGCCGAGCTACGAGCAGTACTTC.

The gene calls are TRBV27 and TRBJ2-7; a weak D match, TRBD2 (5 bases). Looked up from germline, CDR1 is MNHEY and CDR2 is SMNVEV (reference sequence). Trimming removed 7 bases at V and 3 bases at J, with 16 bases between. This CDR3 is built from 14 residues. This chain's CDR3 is CASTTSGSFYEQYF. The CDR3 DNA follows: TGTGCCAGCACTACCTCGGGGAGCTTCTACGAGCAGTACTTC.

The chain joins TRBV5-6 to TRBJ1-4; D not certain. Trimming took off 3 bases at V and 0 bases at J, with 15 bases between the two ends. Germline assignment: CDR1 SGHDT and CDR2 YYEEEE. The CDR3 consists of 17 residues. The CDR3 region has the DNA TGTGCCAGCAGCTATGCTTACCCTATCGCAACTAATGAAAAACTGTTTTTT. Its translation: CASSYAYPIATNEKLFF.

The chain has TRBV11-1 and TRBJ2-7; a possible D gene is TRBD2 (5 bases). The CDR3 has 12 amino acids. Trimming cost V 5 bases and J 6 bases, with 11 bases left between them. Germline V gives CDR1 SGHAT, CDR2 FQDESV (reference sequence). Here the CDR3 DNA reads TGTGCCAGCAGCACGGAGGTGGGCGAGCAGTACTTC. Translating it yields CASSTEVGEQYF.

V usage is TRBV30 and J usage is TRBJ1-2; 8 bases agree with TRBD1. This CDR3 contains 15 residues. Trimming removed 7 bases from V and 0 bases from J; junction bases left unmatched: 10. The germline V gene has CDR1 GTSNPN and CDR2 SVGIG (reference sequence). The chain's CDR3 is CASTPGGEANYGYTF. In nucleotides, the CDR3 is TGTGCCTCGACCCCAGGGGGCGAAGCTAACTATGGCTACACCTTC.

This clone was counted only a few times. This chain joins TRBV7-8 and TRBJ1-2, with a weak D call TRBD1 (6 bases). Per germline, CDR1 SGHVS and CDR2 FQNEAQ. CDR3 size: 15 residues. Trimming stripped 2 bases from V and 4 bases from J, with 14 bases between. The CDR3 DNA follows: TGTGCCAGCAGCTTACAGCCCGAAGGGGGCTATGGCTACACCTTC. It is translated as CASSLQPEGGYGYTF. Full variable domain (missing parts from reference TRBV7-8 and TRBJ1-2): GAGVSQSPRYKVAKRGQDVALRCDPISGHVSLFWYQQALGQGPEFLTYFQNEAQLDKSGLPSDRFFAERPEGSVSTLKIQRTQQEDSAVYLCASSLQPEGGYGYTFGSGTRLTVV.

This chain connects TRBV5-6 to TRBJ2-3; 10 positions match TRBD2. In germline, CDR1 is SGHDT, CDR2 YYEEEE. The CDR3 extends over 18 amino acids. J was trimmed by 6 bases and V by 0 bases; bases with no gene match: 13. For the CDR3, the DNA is TGTGCCAGCAGCTTGGAACGGGCTTTAGCGGGGGGAATGGATACGCAGTATTTT. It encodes CASSLERALAGGMDTQYF.

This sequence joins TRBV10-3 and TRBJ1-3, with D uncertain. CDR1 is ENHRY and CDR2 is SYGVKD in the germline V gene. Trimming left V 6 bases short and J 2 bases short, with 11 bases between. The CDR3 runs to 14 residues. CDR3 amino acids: CAISLVEAGNTIYF. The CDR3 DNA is TGTGCCATCAGCTTAGTCGAAGCTGGAAACACCATATATTTT.

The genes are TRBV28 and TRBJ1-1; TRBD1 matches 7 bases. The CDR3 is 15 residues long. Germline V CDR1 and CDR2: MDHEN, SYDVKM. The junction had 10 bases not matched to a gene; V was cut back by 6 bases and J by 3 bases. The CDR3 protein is CASRAPTGRDTEAFF. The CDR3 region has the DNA TGTGCCAGCAGGGCGCCGACAGGGAGGGACACTGAAGCTTTCTTT.

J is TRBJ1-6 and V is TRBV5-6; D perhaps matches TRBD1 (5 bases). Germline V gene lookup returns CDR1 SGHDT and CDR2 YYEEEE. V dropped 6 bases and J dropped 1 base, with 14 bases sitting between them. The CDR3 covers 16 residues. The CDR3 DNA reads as TGTGCCAGCACCGAAGGTGGGGGTTCCTATAATTCACCCCTCCACTTT. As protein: CASTEGGGSYNSPLHF.

In nucleotides, the CDR3 is TGTGCCAGCAGCTTCGCCACACTAGCGGGGAGGGGAGATACGCAGTATTTT. This sequence encodes CASSFATLAGRGDTQYF. The chain employs TRBV7-9 and TRBJ2-3; 10 bases fit TRBD2. CDR3 length equals 17 residues. The J segment lost 5 bases and the V segment lost 3 bases, leaving 11 bases of the junction unmatched. Per germline, CDR1 SEHNR and CDR2 FQNEAQ (reference sequence).

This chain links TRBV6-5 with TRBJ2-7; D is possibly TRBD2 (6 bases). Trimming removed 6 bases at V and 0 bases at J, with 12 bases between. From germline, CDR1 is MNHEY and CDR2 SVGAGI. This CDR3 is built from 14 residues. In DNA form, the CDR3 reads TGTGCCAGCAGATTGGGACTGAGCTCCTACGAGCAGTACTTC. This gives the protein CASRLGLSSYEQYF.

The CDR3 DNA follows: TGTGCCCCCGAACGATGGAGCTCCTACGAGCAGTACTTC. This encodes CAPERWSSYEQYF. This sequence joins TRBV24-1 and TRBJ2-7; D call uncertain. Trimming cost V 12 bases and J 0 bases, with 14 bases left between them. Germline V gives CDR1 KGHDR, CDR2 SFDVKD. The CDR3 is 13 amino acids.

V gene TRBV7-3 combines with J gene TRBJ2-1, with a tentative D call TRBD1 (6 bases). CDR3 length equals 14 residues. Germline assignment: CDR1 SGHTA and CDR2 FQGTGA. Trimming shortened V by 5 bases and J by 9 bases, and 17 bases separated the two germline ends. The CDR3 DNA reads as TGTGCCAGCAGCCCGGACGGCCGAGGGGGTGAGCAGTTCTTC. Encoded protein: CASSPDGRGGEQFF.